Below are 26 T cell receptor beta chains sequenced from a single sample in a study of blood T cell repertoires in COVID-19. Data came from immunoSEQ multiplex PCR; TCRdb stores just in-frame clones and leaves some out. Altogether about 150,000 clones are present, approximately 86% being singletons, with the ten largest covering 4%. Material for sequencing was PBMCs or T cells enriched from blood (not recorded which). The receptors were sampled from a woman in her thirties or forties who had been exposed to COVID-19.

The genes are TRBV5-1 and TRBJ2-5, with no clear D. Germline V gene sequence: CDR1 SGHRS, CDR2 YFSETQ. Trimming removed 2 bases at V and 0 bases at J, with 8 bases between. The CDR3 totals 14 residues. In nucleotides, the CDR3 is TGCGCCAGCAGCTTCTACGGGTACCAAGAGACCCAGTACTTC. Translation gives CASSFYGYQETQYF.

The gene calls are TRBV5-4 and TRBJ1-2; perhaps TRBD1 as D (6 bases). CDR1 is SGHNT, CDR2 YYREEE, per germline (reference sequence). Trimming removed 0 bases at V and 4 bases at J, with 13 bases between. CDR3 length equals 15 residues. In DNA, the CDR3 is TGTGCCAGCAGCTTGGCCACAGGGTTTCGCTATGGCTACACCTTC. As protein: CASSLATGFRYGYTF.

V and J are TRBV19 and TRBJ1-5, with TRBD1 identical over 11 bases. CDR3 length: 18 residues. Trimming removed 3 bases from V and 2 bases from J; junction bases left unmatched: 9. Germline CDR1 reads LNHDA; CDR2 reads SQIVND (reference sequence). CDR3 sequence: CASSMLGQGGRGNQPQHF. CDR3 bases: TGTGCCAGTAGTATGTTGGGACAGGGGGGACGGGGCAATCAGCCCCAGCATTTT. Combining the CDR3 with reference TRBV19 and TRBJ1-5 gives the whole variable domain DGGITQSPKYLFRKEGQNVTLSCEQNLNHDAMYWYRQDPGQGLRLIYYSQIVNDFQKGDIAEGYSVSREKKESFPLTVTSAQKNPTAFYLCASSMLGQGGRGNQPQHFGDGTRLSIL.

The chain recombines TRBV7-2 with TRBJ1-3; no reliable D call. Trimming removed 2 bases at V and 2 bases at J, with 7 bases between. The CDR3 is made up of 14 amino acids. CDR1 is SGHTA, CDR2 FQGNSA, per germline. CDR3 protein: CASSLTTAGNTIYF. CDR3 DNA: TGTGCCAGCAGCTTAACAACAGCTGGAAACACCATATATTTT.

The chain has TRBV7-2 and TRBJ2-1; 7 bases agree with TRBD1. CDR3 length: 13 amino acids. Germline lookup yields CDR1 SGHTA and CDR2 FQGNSA. The V gene end was trimmed by 4 bases and the J gene end by 7 bases; junction bases not matched to a gene: 4. This CDR3 reads CASSSGTENEQFF. CDR3 bases: TGTGCCAGCAGCTCCGGGACAGAAAATGAGCAGTTCTTC.

The gene calls are TRBV19 and TRBJ1-1, with D possibly being TRBD1 (6 bases). Trimming took off 1 base at V and 3 bases at J, with 15 bases between the two ends. The CDR3 spans 16 residues. CDR1 and CDR2 (germline): LNHDA, SQIVND (reference sequence). This chain's CDR3 is CASSIAGARTDTEAFF. The CDR3 nucleotides are TGTGCCAGTAGTATAGCTGGCGCCCGGACAGACACTGAAGCTTTCTTT.

V is TRBV5-4 and J is TRBJ2-1, with TRBD2 matching over 11 bases. The CDR3 has 15 amino acids. CDR1 SGHNT and CDR2 YYREEE come from the germline V gene (reference sequence). Trimming cost V 3 bases and J 6 bases; bases outside gene matches: 5. CDR3 sequence (DNA): TGTGCCAGCAGCTCGCTAGCGGGAGGAAGCAATGAGCAGTTCTTC. This gives the protein CASSSLAGGSNEQFF.

This clone was observed a few times. The rearrangement uses TRBV9 and TRBJ2-2; D perhaps matches TRBD1 (7 bases). This CDR3 has 15 residues. With 3 bases removed from V and 5 bases from J, the gap between germline ends came to 14 bases. Germline lookup yields CDR1 SGDLS and CDR2 YYNGEE. The CDR3 DNA reads as TGTGCCAGCAGCGGGCCAGGGGGGTTAACCGGGGAGCTGTTTTTT. Translated: CASSGPGGLTGELFF.

This clone was seen a single time. The CDR3 sequence: CASSLGDREEEKLFF. In nucleotides, the CDR3 is TGCGCCAGCAGCTTGGGTGACAGGGAGGAGGAAAAACTGTTTTTT. The chain uses TRBV5-1 and TRBJ1-4, with TRBD1 matching 7 bases. This CDR3 spans 15 amino acids. V dropped 0 bases and J dropped 8; count of bases not matched to a gene: 7. CDR1 is SGHRS, CDR2 YFSETQ, per germline. Supplemented by reference TRBV5-1 and TRBJ1-4, the full variable domain reads KAGVTQTPRYLIKTRGQQVTLSCSPISGHRSVSWYQQTPGQGLQFLFEYFSETQRNKGNFPGRFSGRQFSNSRSEMNVSTLELGDSALYLCASSLGDREEEKLFFGSGTQLSVL.

The chain combines TRBV11-1 with TRBJ1-1; D remains ambiguous. V lost 0 bases and J lost 0, with 8 bases in between. Germline lookup yields CDR1 SGHAT and CDR2 FQDESV (reference sequence). The CDR3 covers 15 residues. CDR3 in amino acids: CASSLARSMNTEAFF. The CDR3 bases are TGTGCCAGCAGCTTAGCGCGGTCCATGAACACTGAAGCTTTCTTT.

The chain couples TRBV6-1 to TRBJ2-3; the match to TRBD2 covers 7 bases. The ends lost 1 base at V and 5 bases at J; junction bases unmatched: 6. The CDR3 length is 15 residues. Germline V gene data show CDR1 as MNHNS and CDR2 as SASEGT. The CDR3 region has the DNA TGTGCCAGCAGTGAAGTATTAGCGGGTGTAGATACGCAGTATTTT. Translation: CASSEVLAGVDTQYF.

The V and J genes are TRBV7-9 and TRBJ2-3; the match to TRBD1 covers 8 bases. J gave up 1 base and V 5 bases, and 5 bases lay outside the gene matches. This CDR3 spans 15 amino acids. Germline V CDR1 and CDR2: SEHNR, FQNEAQ (reference sequence). The CDR3 DNA is TGTGCCAGCAGCCAAGGACAGGGCGGCACAGATACGCAGTATTTT. Translation gives CASSQGQGGTDTQYF.

The chain recombines TRBV18 with TRBJ2-2; D perhaps matches TRBD1 (5 bases). The CDR3 extends over 13 amino acids. V lost 1 base and J lost 5, with 5 bases in between. Germline-derived CDR1 and CDR2 are KGHSH and LQKENI. CDR3 sequence: CASSPQGTGELFF. The CDR3 nucleotides read TGTGCCAGCTCACCACAGGGGACCGGGGAGCTGTTTTTT. Supplemented by reference TRBV18 and TRBJ2-2, the full variable domain reads NAGVMQNPRHLVRRRGQEARLRCSPMKGHSHVYWYRQLPEEGLKFMVYLQKENIIDESGMPKERFSAEFPKEGPSILRIQQVVRGDSAAYFCASSPQGTGELFFGEGSRLTVL.

V and J are TRBV3-1 (or the pseudogene TRBV3-2) and TRBJ2-1; TRBD1 matches at 8 bases. CDR3 length equals 14 residues. Germline trimming cut 0 bases from V and 8 bases from J; bases unmatched to any gene: 3. The germline gives CDR1 LGHDT, CDR2 YNNKEL (reference sequence). The CDR3 coding sequence is TGTGCCAGCAGCCAAGATGACAGGGGAGATGAGCAGTTCTTC. It translates to CASSQDDRGDEQFF.

The chain links TRBV5-1 to TRBJ1-2; TRBD1 matches 7 bases. The germline V gene has CDR1 SGHRS and CDR2 YFSETQ. V dropped 7 bases and J dropped 2; count of bases not matched to a gene: 5. CDR3 length: 13 residues. The CDR3 sequence: CASLQGLNYGYTF. In DNA, the CDR3 is TGCGCCAGCCTACAGGGGTTGAACTATGGCTACACCTTC.

About this clone: In the same sample, other DNA sequences code for this CDR3. The V call is TRBV28, the J call TRBJ1-5; the D gene is possibly TRBD1 (5 bases). This CDR3 is built from 14 residues. The germline CDR1 and CDR2 sequences are MDHEN and SYDVKM. The V and J ends lost 6 bases and 4 bases respectively, with 13 bases between them. CDR3 residues: CASRGQGGNQPQHF. CDR3 sequence (DNA): TGTGCCAGCAGGGGGCAGGGTGGGAATCAGCCCCAGCATTTT.

In DNA form, the CDR3 reads TGCGCCAGCAGCCGTGGACTAGCGGGAGGGTACCAAGAGACCCAGTACTTC. This sequence encodes CASSRGLAGGYQETQYF. The chain couples TRBV5-1 to TRBJ2-5, with TRBD2 matching over 15 bases. V trimming: 4 bases; J trimming: 0 bases; junction bases outside the gene matches: 4. Per germline, CDR1 SGHRS and CDR2 YFSETQ. The CDR3 totals 17 residues.

J is TRBJ1-2 and V is TRBV28, with D perhaps TRBD1 (6 bases). The CDR3 is 13 residues long. Germline V gene data show CDR1 as MDHEN and CDR2 as SYDVKM. V was clipped by 3 bases and J by 3 bases, with 8 bases between them. Here the CDR3 reads CASSFRQDYGYTF. CDR3 sequence (DNA): TGTGCCAGCAGTTTTCGACAGGACTATGGCTACACCTTC.

V is TRBV27 and J is TRBJ1-2; D may be TRBD1 (5 bases). The length of the CDR3 is 13 residues. Germline loops: CDR1 MNHEY, CDR2 SMNVEV (reference sequence). Deletions cut 4 bases from V and 5 bases from J, with 11 bases between. CDR3 protein: CASSSGNGYGYTF. The DNA for the CDR3 is TGTGCCAGCAGTTCAGGGAATGGGTATGGCTACACCTTC.

The rearrangement links TRBV10-3 to TRBJ1-5, with TRBD1 identical over 12 bases. CDR1 is ENHRY, CDR2 SYGVKD, per germline. The CDR3 extends over 18 amino acids. V dropped 2 bases and J dropped 2; count of bases not matched to a gene: 7. The CDR3 loop reads CAISEPGTGGAGNQPQHF. CDR3 bases: TGTGCCATCAGTGAGCCGGGGACAGGGGGCGCAGGCAATCAGCCCCAGCATTTT.

This clone was observed once. The CDR3 is CASSLSGSSYEQYF. The DNA for the CDR3 is TGCGCCAGCAGCTTGAGTGGGAGCTCCTACGAGCAGTACTTC. The chain uses TRBV5-1 and TRBJ2-7; D possibly corresponds to TRBD2 (5 bases). This CDR3 spans 14 amino acids. The germline V and J ends were trimmed by 1 base and 0 bases, with 8 bases remaining between them. The germline CDR1 and CDR2 sequences are SGHRS and YFSETQ.

The V call is TRBV5-1, the J call TRBJ2-5; D gene ambiguous. Germline CDR1 is SGHRS and CDR2 is YFSETQ. CDR3 length: 14 amino acids. V dropped 3 bases and J dropped 4 bases, with 13 bases sitting between them. CDR3 coding DNA: TGCGCCAGCAGCTCTAACCCGACTGGAGAGACCCAGTACTTC. It yields the protein CASSSNPTGETQYF.

The chain recombines TRBV6-2 or TRBV6-3 with TRBJ2-3, with 7 bases that match TRBD1. There are 16 residues in the CDR3. V dropped 2 bases and J dropped 5; count of bases not matched to a gene: 10. Germline values: CDR1 MNHEY, CDR2 SVGEGT. The CDR3 DNA is TGTGCCAGCAGTTACCCCTGGACAGGCTCGGGAGATACGCAGTATTTT. This translates into CASSYPWTGSGDTQYF.

The J gene is TRBJ2-1, the V gene TRBV5-1; 10 bases line up with TRBD2. The germline gives CDR1 SGHRS, CDR2 YFSETQ. The CDR3 is 15 residues long. With V trimmed by 1 base and J by 5 bases, 3 bases remained unmatched. The CDR3 region has the DNA TGCGCCAGCAGCTTGCCCAGCGGGAGGGACAATGAGCAGTTCTTC. This encodes CASSLPSGRDNEQFF.

The J gene is TRBJ1-1, the V gene TRBV9; TRBD1 aligns across 9 bases. Germline trimming cut 4 bases from V and 3 bases from J; bases unmatched to any gene: 4. Germline loops: CDR1 SGDLS, CDR2 YYNGEE. The CDR3 is made up of 14 amino acids. This chain's CDR3 is CASSTRTGDTEAFF. The CDR3 DNA sequence: TGTGCCAGCAGCACCCGGACAGGGGACACTGAAGCTTTCTTT.

This clone was detected only a few times. The rearrangement joins TRBV19 to TRBJ1-6, with D tentatively TRBD1 (6 bases). Trimming left V 5 bases short and J 3 bases short, with 11 bases between. The CDR3 has 15 residues. Germline assignment: CDR1 LNHDA and CDR2 SQIVND (reference sequence). The DNA for the CDR3 is TGTGCCAGTAGTGACGGGACACACTATAATTCACCCCTCCACTTT. This codes for CASSDGTHYNSPLHF.